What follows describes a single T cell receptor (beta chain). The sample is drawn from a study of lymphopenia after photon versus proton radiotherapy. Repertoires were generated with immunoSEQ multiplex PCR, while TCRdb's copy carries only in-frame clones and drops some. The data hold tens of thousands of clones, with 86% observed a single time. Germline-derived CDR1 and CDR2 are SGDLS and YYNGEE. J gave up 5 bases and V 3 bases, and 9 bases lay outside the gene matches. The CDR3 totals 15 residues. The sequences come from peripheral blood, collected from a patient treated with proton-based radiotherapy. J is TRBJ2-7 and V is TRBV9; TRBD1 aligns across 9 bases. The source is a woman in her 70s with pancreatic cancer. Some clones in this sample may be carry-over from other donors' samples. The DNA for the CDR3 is TGTGCCAGCAGCGCCGTCGGGACAGGGCGCGACGAGCAGTACTTC. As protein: CASSAVGTGRDEQYF.